This T cell receptor (beta chain) was obtained from a study of cytomegalovirus exposure and HLA in healthy donors. The CDR3 is 14 residues long. Trimming at V came to 7 bases and at J to 4 bases, leaving 5 bases not matched to a gene. Germline V CDR1 and CDR2: SGHTA, FQGNSA. General study points: In an earlier analysis, in 540 or so donors, most V segments appeared productive either ~90% or ~30% of the time. In vitro data verified three CMV-associated chains as specific for CMV antigens. Reportedly, cytomegalovirus status was diagnosed with high sensitivity and specificity. A highly shared variant cluster was judged a likely technical artifact.

Regarding this clone: Antigen specificity is unknown.

The PCR used 60 Vbeta and 13 Jbeta primers. Assay: immunoSEQ multiplex PCR; the TCRdb copy retains only in-frame clones and omits some. The sample shows fewer than 55,000 clones, around three quarters of them seen only once. The chain has TRBV7-2 and TRBJ2-2; TRBD1 matches 8 bases. The sequence was obtained from a woman aged 50 to 65 in good health and CMV-seropositive. What was sequenced was PBMCs. This CDR3 reads CASKTGVGTGELFF. The CDR3 DNA reads TGTGCCAGCAAGACAGGGGTTGGCACCGGGGAGCTGTTTTTT.